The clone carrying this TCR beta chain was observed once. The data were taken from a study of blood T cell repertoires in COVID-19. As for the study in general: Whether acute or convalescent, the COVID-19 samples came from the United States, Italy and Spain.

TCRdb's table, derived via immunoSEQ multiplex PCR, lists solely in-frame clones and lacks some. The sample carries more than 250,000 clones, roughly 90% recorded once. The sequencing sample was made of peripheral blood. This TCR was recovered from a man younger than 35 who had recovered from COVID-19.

The CDR3 loop reads CASEDRGYSPLHF. The DNA for the CDR3 is TGTGCCAGCGAAGACAGGGGGTATTCACCCCTCCACTTT. The chain is built from TRBV19 and TRBJ1-6, with 9 bases identical to TRBD1. This CDR3 comprises 13 residues. Germline V lookup: CDR1 LNHDA, CDR2 SQIVND (reference sequence). Germline trimming cut 9 bases from V and 8 bases from J; bases unmatched to any gene: 5. The full variable domain, in which reference TRBV19 and TRBJ1-6 provide the parts outside the CDR3, is DGGITQSPKYLFRKEGQNVTLSCEQNLNHDAMYWYRQDPGQGLRLIYYSQIVNDFQKGDIAEGYSVSREKKESFPLTVTSAQKNPTAFYLCASEDRGYSPLHFGNGTRLTVT.